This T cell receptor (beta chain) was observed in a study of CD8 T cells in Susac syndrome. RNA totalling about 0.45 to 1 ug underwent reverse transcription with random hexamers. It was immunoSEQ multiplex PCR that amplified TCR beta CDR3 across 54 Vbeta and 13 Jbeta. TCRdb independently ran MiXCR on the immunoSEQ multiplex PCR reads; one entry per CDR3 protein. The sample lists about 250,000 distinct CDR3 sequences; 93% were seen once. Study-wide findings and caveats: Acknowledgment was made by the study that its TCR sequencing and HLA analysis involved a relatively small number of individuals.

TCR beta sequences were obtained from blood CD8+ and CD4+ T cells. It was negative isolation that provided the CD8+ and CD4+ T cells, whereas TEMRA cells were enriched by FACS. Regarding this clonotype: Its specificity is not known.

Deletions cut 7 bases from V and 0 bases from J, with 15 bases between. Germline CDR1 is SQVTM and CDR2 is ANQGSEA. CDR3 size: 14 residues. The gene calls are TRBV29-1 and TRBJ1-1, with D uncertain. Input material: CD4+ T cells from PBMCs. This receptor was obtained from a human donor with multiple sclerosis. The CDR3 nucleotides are TGCAGCGCCCACCTCGGACGGGTGAACACTGAAGCTTTCTTT. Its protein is CSAHLGRVNTEAFF.